What follows are 31 T cell receptor beta chains derived from one specimen sequenced in a study of human T cells and chemical hapten exposure. TCRdb re-called the RACE reads through MiXCR, storing one row per CDR3 protein. Here the sample spans about 380,000 distinct CDR3 sequences, approximately 5% being singletons. Time point specified: patch test 1, 2 weeks after DPC sensitization. The treatment here: therapeutic diphenylcyclopropenone sensitization with weekly scalp DPC. Sequenced here: whole blood, sampled in connection with sensitization to the hapten diphenylcyclopropenone (DPC). These receptors were taken from a woman aged 50 to 60 with alopecia areata. Some clones in this sample may be carry-over from other donors' samples.

At least ten counts were recorded for this clonotype. The rearrangement uses TRBV2 and TRBJ1-5; D remains ambiguous. Germline V gene sequence: CDR1 SNHLY, CDR2 FYNNEI. V was trimmed by 3 bases and J by 2 bases, leaving 8 bases between them. The length of the CDR3 is 14 residues. The CDR3 region is CASSEEGGNQPQHF. The CDR3 bases are TGTGCCAGCAGTGAGGAAGGCGGCAATCAGCCCCAGCATTTT.

The table lists this clonotype with many counts. The CDR3 DNA is TGCGCCAGCCGGGACAGGGTTGAGACCCAGTACTTC. Protein: CASRDRVETQYF. This chain uses TRBV5-1 with TRBJ2-5, with TRBD1 matching 9 bases. The CDR3 has 12 residues. The germline CDR1 and CDR2 sequences are SGHRS and YFSETQ. V lost 7 bases to trimming and J lost 5 bases; unmatched junction nucleotides: 3.

This clonotype was found a few times. This chain joins TRBV6-6 and TRBJ1-1; D is perhaps TRBD1 (6 bases). CDR3 length: 13 residues. Germline-derived CDR1 and CDR2 are MNHNY and SVGAGI (reference sequence). V lost 5 bases and J 7 bases, leaving 14 bases between the germline ends. Here the CDR3 reads CASSKNRAGEAFF. As DNA, the CDR3 is TGTGCCAGCAGTAAAAACAGGGCAGGTGAAGCTTTCTTT.

This clonotype was seen repeatedly, ten times or more. The chain links TRBV5-6 to TRBJ2-2; 9 positions agree with TRBD2. The V segment lost 4 bases and the J segment 2 bases; nucleotides outside the gene matches: 6. In germline, CDR1 is SGHDT, CDR2 YYEEEE. This CDR3 comprises 16 residues. CDR3 loop: CASSLTTSGNTGELFF. The CDR3 region has the DNA TGTGCCAGCAGCCTCACGACTAGCGGAAACACCGGGGAGCTGTTTTTT. Looking up the rest from reference TRBV5-6 and TRBJ2-2 gives the full variable domain: DAGVTQSPTHLIKTRGQQVTLRCSPKSGHDTVSWYQQALGQGPQFIFQYYEEEERQRGNFPDRFSGHQFPNYSSELNVNALLLGDSALYLCASSLTTSGNTGELFFGEGSRLTVL.

The chain has TRBV3-1 and TRBJ2-7; D is uncertain. The CDR3 runs 11 residues. Trimming removed 1 base at V and 9 bases at J, with 7 bases between. CDR1 LGHDT and CDR2 YNNKEL come from the germline V gene (reference sequence). The CDR3 loop reads CASSQAGPQYF. DNA for the CDR3: TGTGCCAGCAGCCAAGCCGGGCCGCAGTACTTC.

This clonotype was observed a handful of times. The V call is TRBV5-1, the J call TRBJ2-5; TRBD1 agrees at 8 bases. V lost 3 bases to trimming and J lost 2 bases; unmatched junction nucleotides: 9. The germline CDR1 and CDR2 sequences are SGHRS and YFSETQ. The CDR3 loop spans 16 amino acids. This CDR3 is CASSSSRWDRQETQYF. The CDR3 DNA is TGCGCCAGCAGCTCGAGTAGGTGGGACAGGCAAGAGACCCAGTACTTC.

This clonotype was detected a few times. The genes are TRBV5-6 and TRBJ1-2; 7 bases are a match to TRBD1. J gave up 8 bases and V 4 bases, and 11 bases lay outside the gene matches. The germline V gene has CDR1 SGHDT and CDR2 YYEEEE. CDR3 length equals 14 residues. CDR3 region: CASSPSGGAVGYTF. The DNA for the CDR3 is TGTGCCAGCAGCCCCTCAGGGGGGGCTGTAGGCTACACCTTC.

This clonotype was counted at least ten times. V and J are TRBV12-3 or TRBV12-4 and TRBJ2-3; 9 positions agree with TRBD2. CDR3 length: 15 residues. With 5 bases clipped from V and 8 bases from J, the junction kept 11 bases outside the gene matches. In DNA, the CDR3 is TGTGCCAGCAGTCTACTAGCGGGCCCCCCGGGTACGCAGTATTTT. It is translated as CASSLLAGPPGTQYF.

Many counts were recorded for this clonotype. V is TRBV20-1 and J is TRBJ1-1; D is possibly TRBD1 (6 bases). The CDR3 loop spans 12 amino acids. Germline V gene lookup returns CDR1 DFQATT and CDR2 SNEGSKA (reference sequence). V was trimmed by 3 bases and J by 5 bases, leaving 10 bases between them. The CDR3 here is CSASLRGTEAFF. In nucleotides, the CDR3 is TGCAGTGCTAGTTTAAGGGGGACTGAAGCTTTCTTT.

This clonotype occurred a few times. V is TRBV5-6 and J is TRBJ2-5; tentative D call: TRBD1 (7 bases). The germline V and J ends were trimmed by 6 bases and 2 bases, with 14 bases remaining between them. The CDR3 consists of 14 residues. CDR1 SGHDT and CDR2 YYEEEE come from the germline V gene. The CDR3 protein is CASTGGRLQETQYF. In DNA form, the CDR3 reads TGTGCCAGCACAGGGGGGCGGTTACAAGAGACCCAGTACTTC.

This clonotype has a count of ten or more. V is TRBV3-1 and J is TRBJ2-1; 9 nucleotides align to TRBD1. V trimming: 0 bases; J trimming: 8 bases; junction bases outside the gene matches: 5. Germline assignment: CDR1 LGHDT and CDR2 YNNKEL (reference sequence). The CDR3 has 15 amino acids. The chain's CDR3 is CASSQDRTGVYEQFF. Here the CDR3 DNA reads TGTGCCAGCAGCCAAGACAGGACAGGGGTTTATGAGCAGTTCTTC.

With respect to this clonotype: This may stem from a read error, because a much larger clone lies one nucleotide away. The genes are TRBV12-3 or TRBV12-4 and TRBJ2-1; 9 bases align to TRBD2. The CDR3 is made up of 16 amino acids. CDR3 loop: CASSSTPTSGYNVQFF. CDR3 nucleotide sequence: TGTGCCAGCAGTTCTACTCCCACTAGCGGGTACAATGTGCAGTTCTTC.

There are a few counts of this clonotype. The rearrangement joins TRBV7-9 to TRBJ1-5; D perhaps matches TRBD1 (5 bases). Trimming removed 2 bases at V and 7 bases at J, with 18 bases between. The CDR3 is made up of 16 amino acids. Germline CDR1 and CDR2: SEHNR and FQNEAQ (reference sequence). Here the CDR3 reads CASSLTDTISGQPQHF. The CDR3 DNA reads TGTGCCAGCAGCTTAACGGACACTATTTCAGGACAGCCCCAGCATTTT.

The rearrangement uses TRBV2 and TRBJ1-2; D is perhaps TRBD1 (5 bases). CDR1 is SNHLY, CDR2 FYNNEI, per germline. V lost 10 bases, J lost 9 bases, and 21 bases lay in between. CDR3 length: 13 amino acids. The CDR3 bases are TGTGCCACCTTTGGGACTCGCTTGGAAAGCTACACCTTC. This encodes CATFGTRLESYTF.

This clonotype came up many times. This CDR3 is CSAGRVGADTEAFF. DNA for the CDR3: TGCAGCGCCGGTCGTGTAGGGGCGGACACTGAAGCTTTCTTT. The chain is built from TRBV29-1 and TRBJ1-1, with D perhaps TRBD1 (5 bases). CDR1 is SQVTM and CDR2 is ANQGSEA in the germline V gene. The CDR3 loop spans 14 amino acids. V was shortened by 7 bases and J by 3 bases, with 18 bases between the two germline ends.

In this sample, this clonotype turned up many times. The chain is built from TRBV12-3 or TRBV12-4 and TRBJ2-2; TRBD1 aligns across 9 bases. The V segment lost 6 bases and the J segment 1 base; nucleotides outside the gene matches: 6. The CDR3 has 16 amino acids. The CDR3 region is CASSITGGGNTGELFF. The CDR3, as DNA: TGTGCCAGCAGCATAACAGGGGGCGGGAACACCGGGGAGCTGTTTTTT.

The chain carries TRBV28 and TRBJ2-3; D unclear. In germline, CDR1 is MDHEN, CDR2 SYDVKM. The germline V and J ends were trimmed by 4 bases and 2 bases, with 16 bases remaining between them. The CDR3 covers 16 residues. The CDR3 DNA is TGTGCCAGCAGTTCCCCCCACTCTGGGCTCACAGATACGCAGTATTTT. It yields the protein CASSSPHSGLTDTQYF.

This clonotype was seen repeatedly, ten times or more. The chain combines TRBV11-2 with TRBJ2-5, with D uncertain. V lost 5 bases and J lost 1, with 8 bases in between. There are 13 residues in the CDR3. Germline V gene lookup returns CDR1 SGHAT and CDR2 FQNNGV. The CDR3 sequence: CASSPRFQETQYF. The CDR3 region has the DNA TGTGCCAGCAGCCCTAGATTCCAAGAGACCCAGTACTTC.

This clonotype was counted at least ten times. The J gene is TRBJ2-2, the V gene TRBV27, with a weak D call TRBD1 (5 bases). From germline, CDR1 is MNHEY and CDR2 SMNVEV (reference sequence). V was trimmed by 4 bases and J by 4 bases, leaving 10 bases between them. CDR3 length: 14 residues. The CDR3 DNA reads TGTGCCAGCAGTTCGGACATTACCACCGGGGAGCTGTTTTTT. It yields the protein CASSSDITTGELFF.

This clonotype turned up a few times. The V call is TRBV30, the J call TRBJ2-5; D is undetermined. From germline, CDR1 is GTSNPN and CDR2 SVGIG (reference sequence). Trimming stripped 0 bases from V and 2 bases from J, with 10 bases between. The CDR3 totals 14 residues. Here the CDR3 reads CAWSVISYQETQYF. As DNA, the CDR3 is TGTGCCTGGAGTGTAATAAGTTATCAAGAGACCCAGTACTTC.

This clonotype was seen many times. The chain combines TRBV2 with TRBJ1-2; D unresolved. V lost 7 bases, J lost 8 bases, and 20 bases lay in between. The CDR3 runs 14 residues. CDR1 and CDR2 (germline): SNHLY, FYNNEI. CDR3: CASIGPYGQFGYTF. The CDR3 nucleotides are TGTGCCAGCATTGGACCGTACGGGCAATTCGGCTACACCTTC.

This clonotype was seen ten or more times. A read error may account for a junction end that differs from germline. The chain couples TRBV4-3 to TRBJ2-1; the D is unclear. This CDR3 spans 14 amino acids. Germline CDR1 LGHNA, CDR2 YSLEER. For the CDR3, the DNA is TGCGCCAGCAGCCAAGATTTCGCCTACGATGAGCAGTTCTTC. Amino acids: CASSQDFAYDEQFF.

This clonotype appeared many times. The chain recombines TRBV12-5 with TRBJ2-3; 7 bases align to TRBD1. Germline CDR1 LGHNT, CDR2 FRNRAP. V shed 4 bases and J 2 bases; nucleotides not matched to a gene: 3. The CDR3 loop spans 14 amino acids. The CDR3 nucleotides read TGTGCTAGTGGTTCGGGACAGTCCACAGATACGCAGTATTTT. Protein product: CASGSGQSTDTQYF.

The chain recombines TRBV10-3 with TRBJ2-5; 12 bases align to TRBD1. Germline CDR1 and CDR2: ENHRY and SYGVKD. Losses at the gene ends were 6 bases for V and 5 bases for J; bases not matched to a gene: 4. The CDR3 sequence is 14 residues long. As DNA, the CDR3 is TGTGCCATCAGCCGGGACAGGGGGCTGGAGACCCAGTACTTC. Protein product: CAISRDRGLETQYF.

For this clonotype: A much larger clone lies a single base off, so this may be a read error. For the CDR3, the DNA is TGTGCCAGCACACGGACAGATGATGGCTACACCTTC. Translating gives CASTRTDDGYTF. V usage is TRBV2 and J usage is TRBJ1-2; a weak D match, TRBD1 (6 bases). This CDR3 contains 12 residues. Germline CDR1 SNHLY, CDR2 FYNNEI. Trimming took 7 bases from V and 6 from J, leaving 12 bases between them.

This clonotype was recorded at least ten times. The V gene is TRBV29-1, the J gene TRBJ1-4; 7 positions match TRBD1. The CDR3 extends over 14 amino acids. V was pared by 4 bases and J by 5 bases, with 7 bases of the junction left unmatched. CDR1 is SQVTM, CDR2 ANQGSEA, per germline. As DNA, the CDR3 is TGCAGCGTTGCCCAACAGGGGTACAATGAAAAACTGTTTTTT. Its translation: CSVAQQGYNEKLFF.

This clonotype showed up many times. The gene calls are TRBV28 and TRBJ2-7, with TRBD2 matching 10 bases. V trimming: 3 bases; J trimming: 3 bases; junction bases outside the gene matches: 8. Germline values: CDR1 MDHEN, CDR2 SYDVKM. CDR3 length equals 16 residues. CDR3 sequence (DNA): TGTGCCAGCAGTTTTGTTTTAGCTAGCGGGAGCTACGAGCAGTACTTC. Translated: CASSFVLASGSYEQYF.

This clonotype was seen a handful of times. The chain carries TRBV28 and TRBJ2-1; D perhaps matches TRBD2 (6 bases). Trimming removed 2 bases at V and 7 bases at J, with 12 bases between. The germline V gene has CDR1 MDHEN and CDR2 SYDVKM. The CDR3 loop spans 14 amino acids. Here the CDR3 DNA reads TGTGCCAGCAGTTTAACGGGACTCCAAAATGAGCAGTTCTTC. It encodes CASSLTGLQNEQFF.

This clonotype was observed many times. The gene calls are TRBV14 and TRBJ2-1; D perhaps matches TRBD2 (6 bases). Germline V gene sequence: CDR1 SGHDN, CDR2 FVKESK. This CDR3 has 16 residues. V was clipped by 1 base and J by 3 bases, with 13 bases between them. CDR3 sequence: CASSQGAGRFYNEQFF. The CDR3 DNA sequence: TGTGCCAGCAGCCAAGGGGCGGGAAGATTCTACAATGAGCAGTTCTTC.

This clonotype was seen repeatedly, ten times or more. The gene calls are TRBV12-3 or TRBV12-4 and TRBJ2-1; D unresolved. There are 14 residues in the CDR3. V lost 1 base to trimming and J lost 9 bases, with 13 bases between them. CDR3 region: CASSLGLPTGEQFF. The DNA for the CDR3 is TGTGCCAGCAGTTTAGGACTCCCGACGGGTGAGCAGTTCTTC.

At least ten counts were recorded for this clonotype. V is TRBV5-1 and J is TRBJ2-1; D uncertain. The CDR3 runs to 13 residues. Trimming took 3 bases from V and 4 from J, leaving 8 bases between them. CDR1 is SGHRS and CDR2 is YFSETQ in the germline V gene. This CDR3 is CASSYDLYNEQFF. The CDR3 DNA follows: TGCGCCAGCAGCTACGACCTTTACAATGAGCAGTTCTTC.